Below are 10 T cell receptor beta chains sequenced from a single sample in a study of T cell changes during pregnancy in multiple sclerosis. The assay was immunoSEQ multiplex PCR, and TCRdb's table has in-frame clones only and misses some. This table has under 45,000 clones, almost 95% appearing once. The sequences come from CD4+ T cells from peripheral blood mononuclear cells, collected after pregnancy. Source of these receptors: a female donor with multiple sclerosis, enrolled in a pregnancy study.

The V gene is TRBV27, the J gene TRBJ2-7, with D possibly TRBD2 on 7 matching bases. The V end was cut by 6 bases, the J end by 3 bases, with 18 bases between. The CDR3 extends over 15 amino acids. Per the germline V gene, CDR1 is MNHEY and CDR2 is SMNVEV (reference sequence). The CDR3 nucleotides are TGTGCCAGCAGCCGGGGAACAGGGAGGGTCTACGAGCAGTACTTC. As protein: CASSRGTGRVYEQYF.

This rearrangement joins TRBV9 to TRBJ2-3; 9 nucleotides match TRBD1. CDR1 and CDR2 from the germline V gene are SGDLS and YYNGEE. The V segment lost 4 bases and the J segment 2 bases; nucleotides outside the gene matches: 5. CDR3 size: 15 residues. In DNA, the CDR3 is TGTGCCAGCAGCCCACAGGGGGCCCCCACAGATACGCAGTATTTT. It specifies CASSPQGAPTDTQYF.

The chain uses TRBV6-6 and TRBJ2-6, with 8 nucleotides matching TRBD1. This CDR3 contains 14 residues. Unmatched junction bases numbered 1, after V lost 5 bases and J lost 4 bases. CDR1 is MNHNY and CDR2 is SVGAGI in the germline V gene (reference sequence). The CDR3 reads CASSRQGGANVLTF. CDR3 coding DNA: TGTGCCAGCAGTCGACAGGGGGGGGCCAACGTCCTGACTTTC.

This chain connects TRBV18 to TRBJ1-1; possibly TRBD1 for D (5 bases). Trimming shortened V by 2 bases and J by 2 bases, and 9 bases separated the two germline ends. Germline V gene lookup returns CDR1 KGHSH and CDR2 LQKENI. The CDR3 loop spans 14 amino acids. Here the CDR3 DNA reads TGTGCCAGCTCACCAACAGGAACAAACACTGAAGCTTTCTTT. Protein sequence: CASSPTGTNTEAFF.

This clone was detected only once. The CDR3 here is CARRYMGRNQPQHF. The CDR3 DNA sequence: TGCGCCAGGAGATATATGGGGAGGAATCAGCCCCAGCATTTT. The chain uses TRBV5-1 and TRBJ1-5; the D is unclear. Trimming pared 8 bases from V and 4 bases from J, leaving 16 bases between. The CDR3 length is 14 residues. Per germline, CDR1 SGHRS and CDR2 YFSETQ.

The chain has TRBV6-4 and TRBJ2-2; 9 nucleotides agree with TRBD1. Per germline, CDR1 MRHNA and CDR2 SNTAGT. V shed 6 bases, J shed 4 bases, and the junction held 3 bases outside the gene matches. CDR3 size: 14 residues. The CDR3 here is CASRGTGRTGELFF. CDR3 nucleotide sequence: TGTGCCAGCAGGGGGACAGGGCGCACCGGGGAGCTGTTTTTT.

V gene TRBV5-5 combines with J gene TRBJ1-1; D may be TRBD1 (5 bases). The germline V gene has CDR1 SGHKS and CDR2 YYEKEE (reference sequence). The V end lost 3 bases, the J end lost 8 bases, and 20 bases lay between the germline ends. CDR3 size: 15 residues. The CDR3 bases are TGTGCCAGCAGCTGGGGTGGCATAGGGGCGCTCGAAGCTTTCTTT. Encoded protein: CASSWGGIGALEAFF.

This chain uses TRBV15 with TRBJ1-2; D remains ambiguous. CDR1 and CDR2 (germline): LNHNV, YYDKDF (reference sequence). Trimming cost V 0 bases and J 8 bases, with 10 bases left between them. This CDR3 comprises 13 residues. This CDR3 reads CATSRDLLGGYTF. The CDR3 nucleotides read TGTGCCACCAGCAGAGATCTTCTCGGGGGCTACACCTTC.

V gene TRBV12-2 combines with J gene TRBJ1-3; the table calls TRBD1, which could not be checked here. TRBV12-2 is assigned pseudogene status. The CDR3 spans 15 residues. The CDR3 spells CASRLGQLGWNTIYF. The CDR3, as DNA: TGTGCAAGTCGCTTAGGACAGCTGGGCTGGAACACCATATATTTT.

The rearrangement joins TRBV5-5 to TRBJ2-1; 8 bases are shared with TRBD1. V trimming: 2 bases; J trimming: 8 bases; junction bases outside the gene matches: 6. Germline V lookup: CDR1 SGHKS, CDR2 YYEKEE (reference sequence). CDR3 length equals 14 residues. The CDR3 bases are TGTGCCAGCAGCTTTTGGACAGGGAGAGATGAGCAGTTCTTC. It encodes CASSFWTGRDEQFF. Full variable domain (rest looked up from reference TRBV5-5 and TRBJ2-1): DAGVTQSPTHLIKTRGQQVTLRCSPISGHKSVSWYQQVLGQGPQFIFQYYEKEERGRGNFPDRFSARQFPNYSSELNVNALLLGDSALYLCASSFWTGRDEQFFGPGTRLTVL.